Listed below are T cell receptor beta chains from one sample, sequenced in a study of blood T cell repertoires in COVID-19. The assay was immunoSEQ multiplex PCR, and TCRdb's table has in-frame clones only and misses some. The sample contains approximately 200,000 clones, about nine tenths of which appear only once. The sample was peripheral blood. Receptors were obtained from a woman younger than 45 with acute or convalescent COVID-19. CDR3s include the opening cysteine and the closing phenylalanine or tryptophan. D genes are given only for firm matches. Clone sizes are given selectively: once, few, many, or a class where the clone is expanded.

.	.	TRBV9	TRBJ2-3	TGTGCCAGCAGCATCCGAGCGGACTACACAGATACGCAGTATTTT	CASSIRADYTDTQYF
.	TRBD2	TRBV2	TRBJ2-7	TGTGCCAGCTCCTCGGGACTAGATGGAGAGCAGTACTTC	CASSSGLDGEQYF
.	TRBD2	TRBV7-2	TRBJ2-5	TGTGCCAGCAGCTTAGGCGGGGGGCCGGGAGAGACCCAGTACTTC	CASSLGGGPGETQYF
.	TRBD2	TRBV6-6	TRBJ2-7	TGTGCCAGCAGCCCCTTCCCCCGGCGGGAGAACTACGAGCAGTACTTC	CASSPFPRRENYEQYF
.	TRBD1	TRBV5-4	TRBJ2-1	TGTGCCAGCAGCCCCGACAGGGGAGGAAAGAATGAGCAGTTCTTC	CASSPDRGGKNEQFF
.	.	TRBV27	TRBJ2-2	TGTGCCAGCAGTTACTATCTCGGGACCGGGGAGCTGTTTTTT	CASSYYLGTGELFF
.	.	TRBV9	TRBJ2-5	TGTGCCAGCAGCGTAGGAGGGATCGGGGAGACCCAGTACTTC	CASSVGGIGETQYF
.	.	TRBV30	TRBJ2-7	TGTGCCGGGGGGACACGATACGAGCAGTACTTC	CAGGTRYEQYF
.	.	TRBV27	TRBJ1-5	TGTGCCAGCAGTTCCTACAGGGAAAGTGGGCCCCAGCATTTT	CASSSYRESGPQHF
.	.	TRBV29-1	TRBJ2-5	TGCAGCGTTGACCTGAGCTTTAAGACCCAGTACTTC	CSVDLSFKTQYF
once	TRBD1	TRBV6-6	TRBJ2-7	TGTGCCAGCAGTCACGCCGGGACAGCTTACGAGCAGTACTTC	CASSHAGTAYEQYF
.	TRBD1	TRBV5-1	TRBJ1-4	TGCGCCAGCAGCGGGAACAGGGGTTCTAATGAAAAACTGTTTTTT	CASSGNRGSNEKLFF
.	.	TRBV29-1	TRBJ1-2	TGCAGCGTTGGGCGGGGTATTGGCTACACCTTC	CSVGRGIGYTF
.	.	TRBV2	TRBJ2-7	TGTGCCAGTTCGACGGGATACTACGAGCAGTACTTC	CASSTGYYEQYF
.	.	TRBV6-1	TRBJ1-3	TGTGCCAGCAGTGAACTGAGGAGCTCTGGAAACACCATATATTTT	CASSELRSSGNTIYF
.	TRBD2	TRBV27	TRBJ2-2	TGTGCCAGCAGTATCGCACCCCCCGGGACTAGCGAATACACCGGGGAGCTGTTTTTT	CASSIAPPGTSEYTGELFF
.	TRBD1	TRBV5-1	TRBJ1-1	TGCGCCAGCAGCATCGGACTGGACAGGGGGACTGAAGCTTTCTTT	CASSIGLDRGTEAFF
.	TRBD2	TRBV28	TRBJ2-7	TGTGCCGCCGGGAGAGGGACTAGCAGATACGAGCAGTACTTC	CAAGRGTSRYEQYF
once	.	TRBV7-9	TRBJ1-6	TGTGCCAGCAGCCCAACGACACCGCAAAATTCACCCCTCCACTTT	CASSPTTPQNSPLHF
.	TRBD1	TRBV30	TRBJ2-7	TGTGCCAGTACCGGGACAGCGACTTCTGAGCAGTACTTC	CASTGTATSEQYF
.	.	TRBV27	TRBJ1-6	TGTGCCAGCAGTCCCCAGGGACTTAATTCGCCCCTCCACTTT	CASSPQGLNSPLHF
.	TRBD1	TRBV19	TRBJ1-2	TGTGCCAGTCGGGGGACAGAGTTTTATGGCTACACCTTC	CASRGTEFYGYTF
.	.	TRBV7-8	TRBJ2-3	TGTGCCAGCAGCCCCCCCGGGGGTACCCTTAATACGCAGTATTTT	CASSPPGGTLNTQYF
.	.	TRBV5-6	TRBJ1-1	TGTGCCAGCAGCACTCCCCGTACAGGGAACACTGAAGCTTTCTTT	CASSTPRTGNTEAFF
.	.	TRBV20-1	TRBJ2-2	TGCAGTGGTCGGGAGTTCGGGGAGCTGTTTTTT	CSGREFGELFF
.	TRBD1	TRBV27	TRBJ2-1	TGTGCCAGCAAGACAGGGATGAATGAGCAGTTCTTC	CASKTGMNEQFF
.	.	TRBV2	TRBJ1-2	TGTGCCAGCAGTGTAGTCAACTATGGCTACACCTTC	CASSVVNYGYTF
.	.	TRBV21-1	TRBJ2-7	TGTGCCAGCAGCAAAGCGGGATTCCAAGGGAGAGAGCAGTACTTC	CASSKAGFQGREQYF
.	.	TRBV27	TRBJ1-2	TGTGCCAGCAGTTCTGCGGAGAACTATGGCTACACCTTC	CASSSAENYGYTF
.	TRBD1	TRBV3-1/TRBV3-2	TRBJ1-1	TGTGCCAGCAGTCTCAGGGGGACAGGGGCGCACGCTTTCTTT	CASSLRGTGAHAFF
.	.	TRBV6-5	TRBJ2-1	TGTGCCAGCACCGAGGGTACTGAGCAGTTCTTC	CASTEGTEQFF
.	.	TRBV7-9	TRBJ1-2	TGTGCCAGCAGCCCAACGGGACAAAGCTATGGCTACACCTTC	CASSPTGQSYGYTF
.	.	TRBV28	TRBJ1-2	TGTGCCAGCAGATCGACGGGACACGGAAACTATGGCTACACCTTC	CASRSTGHGNYGYTF
.	.	TRBV30	TRBJ2-7	TGTGCCTGGGCCTCGGAGGGGCGGTACGAGCAGTACTTC	CAWASEGRYEQYF
.	TRBD1	TRBV3-1/TRBV3-2	TRBJ1-4	TGTGCCAGCAGCAGCGGGGACAGGGGGCGATTCAGGAATGAAAAACTGTTTTTT	CASSSGDRGRFRNEKLFF
few	.	TRBV11-2	TRBJ2-3	TGTGCCAGCAGCTCGCTGGAGGATACGCAGTATTTT	CASSSLEDTQYF
.	TRBD1	TRBV7-9	TRBJ2-1	TGTGTCAGCAGCGTTCAGACAGGGTTCAATGAGCAGTTCTTC	CVSSVQTGFNEQFF
few	.	TRBV18	TRBJ2-5	TGTGCCAGCTCCTTTAAAGAGACCCAGTACTTC	CASSFKETQYF
few	.	TRBV19	TRBJ2-1	TGTGCCAGTTCTCCCCTAACTTACAATGAGCAGTTCTTC	CASSPLTYNEQFF
.	TRBD2	TRBV2	TRBJ2-1	TGTGCCAGCGCGGGGACTAGCGGGAGGTATGAGCAGTTCTTC	CASAGTSGRYEQFF